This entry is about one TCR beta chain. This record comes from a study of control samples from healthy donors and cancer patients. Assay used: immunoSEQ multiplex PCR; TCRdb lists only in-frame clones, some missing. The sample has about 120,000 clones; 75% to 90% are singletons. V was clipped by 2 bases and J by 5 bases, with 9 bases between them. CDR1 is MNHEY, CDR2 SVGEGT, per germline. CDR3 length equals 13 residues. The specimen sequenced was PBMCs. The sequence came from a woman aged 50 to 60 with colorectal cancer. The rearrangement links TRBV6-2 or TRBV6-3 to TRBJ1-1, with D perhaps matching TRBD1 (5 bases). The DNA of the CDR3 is TGTGCCAGCAGTTACCGAGGGGAAACTGAAGCTTTCTTT. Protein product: CASSYRGETEAFF.